The 18 T cell receptor beta chains listed next were all sequenced from one sample in a study of long-term antiretroviral therapy in people with HIV. An immunoSEQ assay, version v3.0, was performed at survey level. TCRdb's table, derived via immunoSEQ multiplex PCR, lists solely in-frame clones and lacks some. The sample has about 20,000 clones; more than 75% are singletons. Sample: unsorted PBMCs, taken 1.8 years before starting antiretroviral therapy. The receptor source for this set is a woman in her 30s with HIV.

V and J are TRBV14 and TRBJ2-5; tentative D call: TRBD2 (5 bases). CDR1 and CDR2 from the germline V gene are SGHDN and FVKESK. Trimming took 3 bases from V and 5 from J, leaving 10 bases between them. The CDR3 loop spans 13 amino acids. The CDR3 is CASSQGRVETQYF. The CDR3 DNA reads TGTGCCAGCAGCCAGGGGAGAGTGGAGACCCAGTACTTC.

The V call is TRBV20-1, the J call TRBJ2-7; D not resolved. Germline V gene data show CDR1 as DFQATT and CDR2 as SNEGSKA (reference sequence). V lost 5 bases and J 6 bases, leaving 11 bases between the germline ends. The CDR3 sequence is 11 residues long. CDR3 DNA sequence: TGCAGTGCTCCTAATCTCCTCGAGCAGTACTTC. Translating gives CSAPNLLEQYF.

This rearrangement joins TRBV6-5 to TRBJ2-5; 9 nucleotides agree with TRBD2. There are 14 residues in the CDR3. The junction had 9 bases not matched to a gene; V was cut back by 8 bases and J by 5 bases. The germline V gene has CDR1 MNHEY and CDR2 SVGAGI. The DNA of the CDR3 is TGTGCCAGCCAGAGCGCGGGGGGGATGGAGACCCAGTACTTC. Translation gives CASQSAGGMETQYF.

The V gene is TRBV15, the J gene TRBJ2-7; D may be TRBD1 (5 bases). The germline CDR1 and CDR2 sequences are LNHNV and YYDKDF (reference sequence). CDR3 length: 15 residues. V lost 0 bases and J lost 2, with 11 bases in between. Written as DNA, the CDR3 is TGTGCCACCAGCAGAGAAAGGGGCCGCCCCTACGAGCAGTACTTC. Translated, it gives CATSRERGRPYEQYF.

The genes are TRBV5-5 and TRBJ1-5; 8 positions match TRBD1. The trim removed 4 bases at V and 0 bases at J, leaving 9 bases unmatched. CDR3 size: 17 residues. Per the germline V gene, CDR1 is SGHKS and CDR2 is YYEKEE (reference sequence). The CDR3 nucleotides are TGTGCCAGCAGCCAAGAAAGGACAGGGTATAGCAATCAGCCCCAGCATTTT. Its protein is CASSQERTGYSNQPQHF.

The chain couples TRBV14 to TRBJ1-1; the match to TRBD1 covers 8 bases. Trimming removed 4 bases from V and 5 bases from J; junction bases left unmatched: 9. This CDR3 is 15 amino acids long. The germline V gene encodes CDR1 SGHDN and CDR2 FVKESK. The CDR3 DNA follows: TGTGCCAGCAGCCCGTACAGGGGGTTGGGGACTGAAGCTTTCTTT. It yields the protein CASSPYRGLGTEAFF.

The gene calls are TRBV30 and TRBJ1-4; D is undetermined. The length of the CDR3 is 16 residues. Deletions cut 1 base from V and 4 bases from J, with 16 bases between. Germline CDR1 and CDR2: GTSNPN and SVGIG (reference sequence). The CDR3 spells CAWSGALPLINEKLFF. CDR3 bases: TGTGCCTGGAGTGGGGCCTTACCTCTGATTAATGAAAAACTGTTTTTT.

This clone was picked up one time. The V gene is TRBV25-1, the J gene TRBJ1-5, with D possibly TRBD1 on 5 matching bases. The V end lost 5 bases, the J end lost 0 bases, and 11 bases lay between the germline ends. The CDR3 length is 15 residues. Germline V gene data show CDR1 as MGHDK and CDR2 as SYGVNS. The CDR3 is CASSQDNASNQPQHF. DNA of the CDR3: TGTGCCAGCAGTCAGGACAACGCTAGCAATCAGCCCCAGCATTTT.

This clone was seen a handful of times. The rearrangement links TRBV18 to TRBJ1-4; D gene unclear. V lost 6 bases and J lost 10, with 18 bases in between. The CDR3 contains 14 residues. Germline V gene data show CDR1 as KGHSH and CDR2 as LQKENI. The DNA of the CDR3 is TGTGCCAGCTCCTCCGAACGTAGCGCTGGAAAACTGTTTTTT. It yields the protein CASSSERSAGKLFF.

V gene TRBV6-1 combines with J gene TRBJ1-6, with TRBD1 matching 9 bases. The CDR3 is 16 amino acids. V shed 3 bases, J shed 8 bases, and the junction held 8 bases outside the gene matches. Per germline, CDR1 MNHNS and CDR2 SASEGT. The CDR3 bases are TGTGCCAGCAGTGAGGCTTCACAGGGGGCATATTCACCCCTCCACTTT. It yields the protein CASSEASQGAYSPLHF.

This clone was recorded once. The chain has TRBV6-1 and TRBJ2-2; 10 bases line up with TRBD1. The CDR3 covers 16 residues. Germline-derived CDR1 and CDR2 are MNHNS and SASEGT. Unmatched junction bases numbered 6, after V lost 4 bases and J lost 4 bases. CDR3 loop: CASSGTRDRGTGELFF. Written as DNA, the CDR3 is TGTGCCAGCAGTGGCACCCGGGACAGGGGCACCGGGGAGCTGTTTTTT.

This chain connects TRBV7-9 to TRBJ2-5; no reliable D call. V lost 3 bases and J 3 bases, leaving 5 bases between the germline ends. Germline lookup yields CDR1 SEHNR and CDR2 FQNEAQ (reference sequence). This CDR3 region has 12 residues. The CDR3 sequence is CASSLEKETQYF. The CDR3 coding sequence is TGTGCCAGCAGCTTGGAGAAAGAGACCCAGTACTTC.

The chain uses TRBV6-1 and TRBJ2-3, with 8 bases that match TRBD1. CDR1 and CDR2 (germline): MNHNS, SASEGT. V lost 4 bases to trimming and J lost 3 bases; unmatched junction nucleotides: 6. CDR3 size: 15 residues. The CDR3 DNA reads as TGTGCCAGCAGTGTTGACAGGGGTGGTACAGATACGCAGTATTTT. Protein product: CASSVDRGGTDTQYF.

The chain recombines TRBV29-1 with TRBJ2-1, with 12 positions matching TRBD2. This CDR3 spans 15 amino acids. CDR1 is SQVTM and CDR2 is ANQGSEA in the germline V gene. V shed 6 bases and J 2 bases; nucleotides not matched to a gene: 5. The CDR3 reads CSVASGGGPYNEQFF. The CDR3, as DNA: TGCAGCGTGGCTAGCGGGGGGGGACCCTACAATGAGCAGTTCTTC.

V and J are TRBV29-1 and TRBJ2-7, with a possible D match to TRBD2 (5 bases). This CDR3 has 13 amino acids. V gave up 6 bases and J gave up 6 bases, with 18 bases separating them. Germline CDR1 and CDR2: SQVTM and ANQGSEA. For the CDR3, the DNA is TGCAGCGTACCCAGTGAGGGTTGGGGCGAGCAGTACTTC. Its protein is CSVPSEGWGEQYF.

The chain uses TRBV2 and TRBJ1-5; D gene ambiguous. The V end was cut by 7 bases, the J end by 2 bases, with 12 bases between. The germline CDR1 and CDR2 sequences are SNHLY and FYNNEI. The CDR3 sequence is 14 residues long. The CDR3 here is CASNRRFGNQPQHF. The CDR3 nucleotides read TGTGCCAGCAATCGTAGGTTTGGCAATCAGCCCCAGCATTTT.

This chain links TRBV27 with TRBJ1-5; 9 bases map to TRBD1. The V segment lost 6 bases and the J segment 5 bases; nucleotides outside the gene matches: 8. Germline V CDR1 and CDR2: MNHEY, SMNVEV (reference sequence). This CDR3 is built from 15 residues. CDR3 loop: CASSAGTGIYQPQHF. CDR3 bases: TGTGCCAGCAGCGCCGGGACAGGGATTTATCAGCCCCAGCATTTT.

This rearrangement joins TRBV29-1 to TRBJ2-3, with TRBD2 matching over 8 bases. Per the germline V gene, CDR1 is SQVTM and CDR2 is ANQGSEA. Trimming at V came to 4 bases and at J to 4 bases, leaving 10 bases not matched to a gene. The CDR3 is 15 residues long. The CDR3 DNA reads TGCAGCGTTGGGGGGCGGGGGGCGTGGGCAGATACGCAGTATTTT. It specifies CSVGGRGAWADTQYF.